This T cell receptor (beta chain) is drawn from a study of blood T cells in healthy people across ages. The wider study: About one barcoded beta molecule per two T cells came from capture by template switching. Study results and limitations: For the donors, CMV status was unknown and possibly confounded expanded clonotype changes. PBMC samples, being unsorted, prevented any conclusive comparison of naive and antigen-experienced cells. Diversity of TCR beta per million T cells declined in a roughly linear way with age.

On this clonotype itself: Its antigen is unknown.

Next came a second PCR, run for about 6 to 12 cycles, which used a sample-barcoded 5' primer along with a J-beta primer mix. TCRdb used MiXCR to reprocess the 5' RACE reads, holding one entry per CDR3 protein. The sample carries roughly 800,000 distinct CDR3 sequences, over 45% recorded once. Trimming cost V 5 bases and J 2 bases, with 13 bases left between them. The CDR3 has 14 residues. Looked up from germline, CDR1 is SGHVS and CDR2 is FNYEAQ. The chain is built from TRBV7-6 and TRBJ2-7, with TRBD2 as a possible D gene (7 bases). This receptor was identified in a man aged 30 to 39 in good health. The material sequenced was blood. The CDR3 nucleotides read TGTGCCAGCAGCGAAGGGGGGGAAGCCTACGAGCAGTACTTC. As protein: CASSEGGEAYEQYF. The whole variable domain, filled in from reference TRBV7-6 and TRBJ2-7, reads GAGVSQSPRYKVTKRGQDVALRCDPISGHVSLYWYRQALGQGPEFLTYFNYEAQQDKSGLPNDRFSAERPEGSISTLTIQRTEQRDSAMYRCASSEGGEAYEQYFGPGTRLTVT.